Below, one T cell receptor beta chain is given with its context. Its antigen is currently not known. No clone much larger than this one lies a single base away; base qualities are absent. V drops 0 bases and J drops 3 bases, leaving 9 bases in between. The germline V gene supplies CDR1 ENHRY and CDR2 SYGVKD. The CDR3 sequence holds 14 residues, the cysteine and phenylalanine included. The DNA shown is the 42-base CDR3, in frame from base 1. This specimen comes from a study of radiotherapy plus CTLA-4 blockade in lung cancer listed by TCRdb under 2018. For context, the study as a whole: Objective responses occurred in 18% of enrolled patients, and 30% to 35% achieved disease control. General conclusions and limits of the study: After treatment with radiotherapy and ipilimumab, TCR clones that originated in tumors expanded in peripheral blood. Early dynamic changes in blood T cell clones, together with increased serum interferon-beta after radiation, were reported as the strongest predictors of response.

To prepare the library, the immunoSEQ multiplex PCR assay was applied. TCRdb took this table from immuneACCESS and kept in-frame rearrangements with V and J called. Such tables lack part of the clones; where checked against another copy, unresolved V genes explain under half of the gap, and the rest is unexplained. The sample yields about 73,000 clones; around 86% were counted once. The top ten clonotypes cover 35% to 45% of the sample. The study evaluated CTLA-4 blockade (ipilimumab) given together with focal radiation therapy in patients who had chemo-refractory metastatic non-small-cell lung cancer.

Here the chain combines TRBV10-3 and TRBJ2-7; TRBD1 is a possible D gene, resting on 6 matching bases. The clonotype originates from a human donor with non-small cell lung cancer that progressed on radiotherapy plus ipilimumab. The sample consisted of peripheral blood, taken from a patient treated with radiotherapy plus ipilimumab. The DNA sequence reads TGTGCCATCAGTGAGTCCCGGACAGACTACGAGCAGTACTTC. This codes for CAISESRTDYEQYF.